This record looks at one T cell receptor (beta chain) sequence and its context. Its antigen remains unknown. Germline V gene lookup returns CDR1 ENHRY and CDR2 SYGVKD. Trimming removed 3 bases from V and 5 bases from J, with 19 bases in between. This CDR3 has 16 amino acids. Only in-frame clones appear in the TCRdb table, and some are missing; sequencing was by immunoSEQ multiplex PCR. The table includes tens of thousands of clones, 83% detected once. The sample belongs to a study of lymphopenia after photon versus proton radiotherapy. General observations from the study: Larger post-nadir TCR diversity loss correlated inversely with survival in deceased patients. Oligoclonal CD8+ Temra expansion after nadir drove photon patients' diversity drop.

This clonotype originated in a man between 50 and 59 years old with gastric cancer. The starting material was peripheral blood, obtained from a patient treated with photon-based radiotherapy. The rearrangement links TRBV10-3 to TRBJ1-2; D possibly corresponds to TRBD1 (5 bases). The CDR3 reads CAISEFTAGGVYGYTF. The CDR3 DNA is TGTGCCATCAGTGAATTTACAGCGGGGGGGGTATATGGCTACACCTTC.